Listed here are 14 T cell receptor beta chains from one sample, sequenced in a study of monozygotic twins with inflammatory bowel disease. From the 5' RACE reads, TCRdb lists one entry per CDR3 protein and no DNA. The sample yields a few hundred thousand distinct CDR3 sequences, of which the top ten take up approximately 2.4%. What was sequenced was blood. Source of these receptors: a human donor with ulcerative colitis or Crohn's disease, or a healthy co-twin of an affected twin (not recorded which).

The J gene is TRBJ1-4, the V gene TRBV29-1; TCRdb names TRBD1, which stays unverified in the absence of DNA. The CDR3 consists of 13 residues. Germline CDR1 is SQVTM and CDR2 is ANQGSEA. The CDR3 reads CSVEGGSTEKLFF.

This chain joins TRBV14 and TRBJ2-3; the TCRdb call, TRBD1, lacks DNA for checking. This CDR3 spans 16 amino acids. Germline V CDR1 and CDR2: SGHDN, FVKESK. The CDR3 protein is CASSRPGTGGFDTQYF.

This chain links TRBV5-1 with TRBJ2-7; absent DNA, TCRdb's TRBD1 call cannot be checked. This CDR3 is 14 amino acids long. The germline V gene encodes CDR1 SGHRS and CDR2 YFSETQ. The CDR3 sequence is CASRSRPGFYEQYF.

The rearrangement uses TRBV14 and TRBJ1-4. Per the germline V gene, CDR1 is SGHDN and CDR2 is FVKESK. The CDR3 is made up of 13 amino acids. This CDR3 is CASSLRVNEKLFF.

The chain combines TRBV29-1 with TRBJ2-7; TCRdb returns TRBD1, unconfirmable since there is no DNA. CDR1 is SQVTM, CDR2 ANQGSEA, per germline. The CDR3 runs 13 residues. Here the CDR3 reads CSVSGGSEDEQYF.

The rearrangement links TRBV5-5 to TRBJ2-7. CDR1 SGHKS and CDR2 YYEKEE come from the germline V gene (reference sequence). CDR3 size: 12 residues. CDR3 residues: CASSIVHYEQYF.

The chain employs TRBV4-1 and TRBJ2-7; without DNA, the TCRdb call of TRBD1 cannot be checked. The CDR3 is 13 residues long. The germline V gene encodes CDR1 MGHRA and CDR2 YSYEKL. The CDR3 protein is CASSQVAGREQYF.

The rearrangement joins TRBV7-7 to TRBJ2-6; with no DNA, the TCRdb D assignment of TRBD1 cannot be verified. This CDR3 spans 18 amino acids. Germline values: CDR1 SSHAT, CDR2 FNYEAQ (reference sequence). CDR3 in amino acids: CASSHALTASSGANVLTF.

This chain joins TRBV20-1 and TRBJ2-7; TCRdb's D call of TRBD2 is untestable without DNA. Germline values: CDR1 DFQATT, CDR2 SNEGSKA (reference sequence). The CDR3 is 12 amino acids. CDR3 protein: CSARGREYEQYF.

This rearrangement joins TRBV7-9 to TRBJ1-2. The CDR3 contains 15 residues. Germline assignment: CDR1 SEHNR and CDR2 FQNEAQ (reference sequence). The CDR3 region is CASSLEWQANYGYTF. Full variable domain (missing parts from reference TRBV7-9 and TRBJ1-2): DTGVSQNPRHKITKRGQNVTFRCDPISEHNRLYWYRQTLGQGPEFLTYFQNEAQLEKSRLLSDRFSAERPKGSFSTLEIQRTEQGDSAMYLCASSLEWQANYGYTFGSGTRLTVV.

V is TRBV7-2 and J is TRBJ2-5; lacking DNA, the TRBD2 call made by TCRdb goes unchecked. Germline V lookup: CDR1 SGHTA, CDR2 FQGNSA. The CDR3 spans 17 residues. This CDR3 reads CASSLGTSGGIQETQYF.

The gene calls are TRBV29-1 and TRBJ2-1; TCRdb names TRBD2, which stays unverified in the absence of DNA. This CDR3 has 15 amino acids. CDR1 and CDR2 from the germline V gene are SQVTM and ANQGSEA. The CDR3 sequence is CSVLKRGGSYNEQFF.

This chain connects TRBV4-2 to TRBJ1-6. The CDR3 totals 14 residues. Looked up from germline, CDR1 is LGHNA and CDR2 is YNFKEQ. CDR3: CASSSTRANSPLHF.

The chain is built from TRBV7-9 and TRBJ1-1. The CDR3 is 14 residues long. Germline V gene lookup returns CDR1 SEHNR and CDR2 FQNEAQ (reference sequence). This CDR3 is CASSLHHLNTEAFF.